Below are 6 T cell receptor beta chains sequenced from a single sample in a study of response to subunit inactivated influenza vaccine. TCRdb reprocessed the RT-PCR reads with MiXCR, giving one entry per CDR3 protein. The sample has over 150,000 distinct CDR3 sequences, around a tenth seen once. The specimen was CD8+ T cells sorted from PBMCs, collected around 25 months after vaccination. These receptors all stem from a man aged 50 to 69 who received an inactivated influenza vaccine.

The chain is built from TRBV7-8 and TRBJ1-1; TRBD1 might be the D (5 bases). CDR3 length equals 16 residues. Looked up from germline, CDR1 is SGHVS and CDR2 is FQNEAQ. Trimming shortened V by 5 bases and J by 0 bases, and 16 bases separated the two germline ends. CDR3 in DNA: TGTGCCAGCAGCCAGACCGCAGGGCAGATGAACACTGAAGCTTTCTTT. Amino acid sequence: CASSQTAGQMNTEAFF.

There are many counts of this clonotype. The chain employs TRBV19 and TRBJ1-2, with D unresolved. V gave up 4 bases and J gave up 0 bases, with 9 bases separating them. The CDR3 runs to 14 residues. Germline V CDR1 and CDR2: LNHDA, SQIVND (reference sequence). CDR3 sequence: CASSSAPSNYGYTF. CDR3 nucleotides: TGTGCCAGTAGTAGCGCCCCCTCTAACTATGGCTACACCTTC. The full variable domain, with the rest looked up from reference TRBV19 and TRBJ1-2, is DGGITQSPKYLFRKEGQNVTLSCEQNLNHDAMYWYRQDPGQGLRLIYYSQIVNDFQKGDIAEGYSVSREKKESFPLTVTSAQKNPTAFYLCASSSAPSNYGYTFGSGTRLTVV.

The J gene is TRBJ1-2, the V gene TRBV27, with 8 nucleotides matching TRBD1. Trimming removed 8 bases from V and 7 bases from J; junction bases left unmatched: 12. The germline V gene encodes CDR1 MNHEY and CDR2 SMNVEV (reference sequence). The CDR3 contains 14 residues. This chain's CDR3 is CASGRQGLWGGYTF. For the CDR3, the DNA is TGTGCCAGCGGCCGACAGGGGTTATGGGGTGGCTACACCTTC.

This clonotype was detected ten times or more. The chain couples TRBV7-8 to TRBJ2-1; D is possibly TRBD2 (7 bases). The V end lost 3 bases, the J end lost 4 bases, and 13 bases lay between the germline ends. The V gene's germline CDR1 is SGHVS and CDR2 FQNEAQ. The CDR3 has 15 residues. CDR3 region: CASSFSGGQYNEQFF. Here the CDR3 DNA reads TGTGCCAGCAGCTTCTCCGGGGGGCAGTACAATGAGCAGTTCTTC.

This clonotype appeared a few times. This chain joins TRBV28 and TRBJ1-1; no clear D gene. The CDR3 length is 12 residues. With 8 bases removed from V and 4 bases from J, the gap between germline ends came to 11 bases. Germline V gene data show CDR1 as MDHEN and CDR2 as SYDVKM. The CDR3: CASRRYGTEAFF. CDR3 coding DNA: TGTGCCAGCCGTCGGTATGGCACTGAAGCTTTCTTT.

This clonotype showed up just a few times. The chain recombines TRBV6-2 or TRBV6-3 with TRBJ2-5; a possible D gene is TRBD2 (6 bases). Germline assignment: CDR1 MNHEY and CDR2 SVGEGT. The CDR3 has 14 residues. V shed 9 bases and J shed 1 base, with 15 bases lying between them. The CDR3 spells CASGAAGFQETQYF. The CDR3 DNA follows: TGTGCCAGTGGCGCGGCGGGGTTCCAAGAGACCCAGTACTTC.